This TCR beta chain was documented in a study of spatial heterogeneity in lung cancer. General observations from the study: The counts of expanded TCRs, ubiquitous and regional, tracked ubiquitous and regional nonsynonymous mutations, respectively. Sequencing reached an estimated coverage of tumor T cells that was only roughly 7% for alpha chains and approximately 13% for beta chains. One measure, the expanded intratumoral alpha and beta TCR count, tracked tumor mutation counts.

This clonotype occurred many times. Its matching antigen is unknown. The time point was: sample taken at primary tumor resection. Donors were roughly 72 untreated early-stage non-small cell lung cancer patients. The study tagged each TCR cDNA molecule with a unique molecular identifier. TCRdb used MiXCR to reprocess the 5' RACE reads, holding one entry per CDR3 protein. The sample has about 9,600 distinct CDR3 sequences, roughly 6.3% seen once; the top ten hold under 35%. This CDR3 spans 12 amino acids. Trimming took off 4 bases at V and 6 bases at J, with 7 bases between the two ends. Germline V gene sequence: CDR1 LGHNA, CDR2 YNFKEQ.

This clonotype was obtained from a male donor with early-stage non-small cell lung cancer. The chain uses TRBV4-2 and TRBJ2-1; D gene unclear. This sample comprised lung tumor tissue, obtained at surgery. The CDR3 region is CASSPDGNEQFF. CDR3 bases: TGTGCCAGCAGCCCGGATGGCAATGAGCAGTTCTTC.